The rows below give T cell receptor beta chains drawn from one sample of a study of spatial heterogeneity in lung cancer. TCRdb itself ran the 5' RACE reads through MiXCR, one entry per CDR3 protein. The data contain about 27,000 distinct CDR3 sequences, roughly 7.1% of them seen just once; the ten biggest clones take up approximately 25%. Material: lung tumor tissue, obtained at surgery. These receptors came from a male donor with early-stage non-small cell lung cancer. The CDR3 runs from the conserved cysteine through the conserved F or W. D genes are given only for firm matches. Some rows have no size entry. The others give once, few or many, or a class for an expanded clone.

V gene	J gene	clone size	D gene	CDR3 protein	CDR3 DNA
TRBV18	TRBJ2-5	many	-	CASSPEETQYF	TGTGCCAGCTCACCGGAGGAGACCCAGTACTTC
TRBV18	TRBJ1-1	many	TRBD1	CASTPGQGASEAFF	TGTGCCAGCACACCGGGACAGGGGGCCTCTGAAGCTTTCTTT
TRBV5-1	TRBJ2-5	few	-	CASSLDVRGTQYF	TGCGCCAGCAGCCTGGACGTTCGTGGGACCCAGTACTTC
TRBV4-1	TRBJ2-2	many	-	CASSPLGFVDTGELFF	TGCGCCAGCAGCCCTTTAGGGTTTGTGGACACCGGGGAGCTGTTTTTT
TRBV7-9	TRBJ1-3	few	TRBD1	CASSSGQGFSGNTIYF	TGTGCCAGCAGCTCGGGACAGGGATTCTCTGGAAACACCATATATTTT
TRBV6-1	TRBJ1-2	many	-	CASSEAGVNYGYTF	TGTGCCAGCAGTGAAGCTGGAGTGAACTATGGCTACACCTTC
TRBV3-1	TRBJ1-4	-	TRBD1	CASSPTGAEEKLFF	TGTGCCAGCAGCCCGACAGGGGCCGAAGAAAAACTGTTTTTT
TRBV6-2/TRBV6-3	TRBJ1-1	many	-	CASSYSRQRVAFF	TGTGCCAGCAGTTACTCGAGACAGAGAGTGGCTTTCTTT
TRBV7-2	TRBJ1-5	-	-	CASSFDRNQPQHF	TGTGCCAGCAGCTTCGACCGGAATCAGCCCCAGCATTTT
TRBV7-9	TRBJ1-1	many	-	CAINPDSVRGTEAFF	TGTGCCATTAACCCCGACTCAGTTAGGGGAACTGAAGCTTTCTTT
TRBV29-1	TRBJ2-7	many	-	CSVDNGVYEQYF	TGCAGCGTTGATAACGGAGTTTACGAGCAGTACTTC
TRBV24-1	TRBJ2-5	many	TRBD1	CATSDLAGGRGETQYF	TGTGCCACCAGTGATCTGGCAGGGGGCCGCGGGGAGACCCAGTACTTC
TRBV5-1	TRBJ2-5	many	-	CASSLEETQYF	TGCGCCAGCAGCTTGGAGGAGACCCAGTACTTC
TRBV10-2	TRBJ2-1	many	TRBD1	CASSRRDRSSYNEQFF	TGCGCCAGCAGTAGGAGGGACAGGAGCTCCTACAATGAGCAGTTCTTC
TRBV4-1	TRBJ2-5	few	-	CASSSSGGREEETQYF	TGCGCCAGCAGCAGTTCTGGGGGCAGGGAGGAGGAGACCCAGTACTTC
TRBV28	TRBJ1-5	many	-	CASTSPKEWSNQPQHF	TGTGCCAGCACGTCCCCCAAGGAATGGAGCAATCAGCCCCAGCATTTT
TRBV15	TRBJ1-5	few	-	CATSRERSGVVQPQHF	TGTGCCACCAGCAGGGAGAGGTCGGGGGTTGTTCAGCCCCAGCATTTT
TRBV6-5	TRBJ1-6	-	-	CASSQGYSPLHF	TGTGCCAGCAGCCAGGGTTACTCACCCCTCCACTTT
TRBV28	TRBJ2-3	many	TRBD2	CASTKLSGTSSPDTQYF	TGTGCCAGCACCAAGCTTTCCGGGACTAGCTCCCCAGATACGCAGTATTTT
TRBV5-1	TRBJ1-1	many	TRBD1	CASSFSGGQMNTEAFF	TGCGCCAGCAGCTTTTCAGGGGGCCAAATGAACACTGAAGCTTTCTTT
TRBV6-2/TRBV6-3	TRBJ1-1	medium-sized	-	CASSYGRTETFF	TGTGCCAGCAGTTACGGGAGGACGGAGACTTTCTTT
TRBV28	TRBJ1-1	few	TRBD1	CASSLYGTGDTEAFF	TGTGCCAGCAGTTTATACGGGACAGGGGACACTGAAGCTTTCTTT
TRBV4-3	TRBJ1-1	large	-	CASSQESVGYTEAFF	TGCGCCAGCAGCCAGGAGTCCGTTGGGTACACTGAAGCTTTCTTT
TRBV24-1	TRBJ1-1	many	-	CATSGAGASNTEAFF	TGTGCCACCAGTGGTGCAGGGGCTTCGAACACTGAAGCTTTCTTT
TRBV18	TRBJ2-3	many	TRBD2	CASSLPFGGDTQYF	TGTGCCAGCTCACTACCCTTCGGGGGGGATACGCAGTATTTT
TRBV20-1	TRBJ1-6	many	TRBD1	CSAPRRQGNSPLHF	TGCAGTGCTCCCCGTCGACAGGGAAATTCACCCCTCCACTTT
TRBV9	TRBJ2-5	many	TRBD1	CASSPPTGGLQETQYF	TGTGCCAGCAGCCCTCCGACAGGGGGACTCCAAGAGACCCAGTACTTC
TRBV14	TRBJ1-1	many	-	CASSSYPGRNTEAFF	TGTGCCAGCAGCTCCTACCCCGGCAGGAACACTGAAGCTTTCTTT
TRBV7-8	TRBJ1-5	-	-	CASSLQFGGDNQPQHF	TGTGCCAGCAGCTTACAATTCGGGGGGGACAATCAGCCCCAGCATTTT
TRBV20-1	TRBJ2-1	medium-sized	TRBD1	CSANRDSRNEQFF	TGCAGTGCAAACCGGGACAGTCGAAATGAGCAGTTCTTC
TRBV29-1	TRBJ2-3	many	TRBD1	CSVENWDRAGDTQYF	TGCAGCGTTGAAAACTGGGACAGGGCTGGAGATACGCAGTATTTT
TRBV27	TRBJ1-5	few	-	CASSKTGPRNQPQHF	TGTGCCAGTAGCAAGACGGGACCGAGAAATCAGCCCCAGCATTTT
TRBV12-3/TRBV12-4	TRBJ1-5	many	-	CASSSNQGSQPQHF	TGTGCCAGCAGTAGCAATCAGGGTAGTCAGCCCCAGCATTTT